This T cell receptor (beta chain) was obtained from a study of blood T cell repertoires in COVID-19 (TCRdb year 2020). Broadly, across the study: Collaborator samples came from the United States, Italy and Spain and covered acute and convalescent phases of COVID-19. The prospective study material was composed of cDNA or gDNA derived from T cells, B-cell-depleted T cells, or PBMCs. The dataset comprised deeply sampled blood TCRbeta repertoires from subjects exposed to, actively infected with, or recovered from COVID-19. A freely available public database, intended as a resource for researchers studying the immune response to SARS-CoV-2, is where the repertoires were released. The samples were drawn from the first 160 participants of the ongoing ImmuneRACE study and from 950 to 1,500 subjects provided by 6 global collaborators. HLA class I and class II types, where available, came from metadata supplied by the sample provider rather than from assay-based typing. The sample metadata nearly always contained a de-identified subject ID, COVID-19 status, age in years and sex.

As for this clone: Which antigen it targets is not known. No base-level quality is on record; no much larger clone is a single base apart.

A second Seattle source provided samples from volunteer blood donors who had recovered from COVID-19. Collaborating institutions collected whole blood in K2EDTA tubes following their own protocols. For TCRbeta analysis, collaborators shipped samples in one of three forms: frozen whole blood, isolated PBMCs, or DNA extracted from either of those sample types. The CDR3 holds 15 amino acids from the cysteine to the phenylalanine. The entry retains the CDR3 DNA only, 45 bases that are in frame from base 1. From the germline V gene, CDR1 is SNHLY and CDR2 is FYNNEI. V and J lose 2 bases and 0 bases, and a span of 7 bases separates them. The investigation overall reported the following: How much clinical and demographic metadata was included differed by source and by participant, and the metadata was provided uncurated.

The immunoSEQ Assay, a bias-controlled multiplex PCR, was used to amplify TCRbeta CDR3 regions from genomic DNA. As for how the authors treated the data: The number of nucleated cells in each sample was estimated from the amplification of reference gene primers within the assay. Sequence reads were collapsed and filtered to measure the absolute abundance of every unique TCRbeta CDR3 rearrangement. For each sample, productive Simpson clonality was calculated by taking the square root of Simpson's diversity index across productive rearrangements. Held by TCRdb, this immuneACCESS table contains in-frame sequences only and omits some clones. Under half of the omission traces to an unresolved V gene where checked; the cause of the rest is unknown. The V and J calls and clone size are taken from that table; D and trimming were inferred from the DNA. A total of roughly 200,000 clones appear in this sample, 85% to 90% of them only once. Of the sample, approximately 6.2% falls within the top ten clones.

The TCR sequence derives from a man aged 55 to 70 who had recovered from COVID-19. The chain is made from TRBV2 and TRBJ2-2; TRBD2 is a possible D gene, resting on 5 matching bases. Sequenced material: peripheral blood. The CDR3 loop reads CASSELRANTGELFF. DNA sequence: TGTGCCAGCAGTGAACTGAGGGCGAACACCGGGGAGCTGTTTTTT.